Listed below are T cell receptor beta chains from one sample, sequenced in a study of shared clonotypes between healthy human individuals. The repertoire was sequenced with immunoSEQ multiplex PCR; TCRdb's copy has only in-frame clones and lacks some. The sample contains 650,000 to 800,000 clones, 92% of which appear only once. Sequenced: naive CD8+ T cells sorted from blood. Source of these receptors: a man aged 25-45 years in good health. The CDR3 runs from the conserved cysteine through the conserved F or W. The D gene is left open where the match is weak. Size is omitted from some rows. Given values are once, few, many or a class for expanded clones.

TRBV28	TRBD2	TRBJ2-7	once	CASSLSGTSYTYEQYF	TGTGCCAGCAGTTTGTCCGGGACTAGCTATACCTACGAGCAGTACTTC
TRBV5-8	.	TRBJ2-2	.	CASSSSAVLSLESTGELFF	TGTGCCAGCAGCTCCTCCGCTGTCCTTTCATTGGAGAGCACCGGGGAGCTGTTTTTT
TRBV7-9	.	TRBJ2-6	.	CASSGLFRESTGANVLTF	TGTGCCAGCAGTGGTCTGTTCAGGGAATCCACTGGGGCCAACGTCCTGACTTTC
TRBV19	TRBD2	TRBJ2-7	once	CASSGLAGVSWEQYF	TGTGCCAGTAGTGGTCTAGCGGGAGTTTCATGGGAGCAGTACTTC
TRBV7-2	.	TRBJ2-2	.	CASSLAQRRQDVVFTGELFF	TGTGCCAGCAGCTTAGCCCAGAGAAGACAGGACGTGGTATTCACCGGGGAGCTGTTTTTT
TRBV28	.	TRBJ2-7	.	CASSLGRYEQYF	TGTGCCAGCAGTTTAGGGCGATACGAGCAGTACTTC
TRBV4-3	.	TRBJ1-5	once	CASSRDRYSNQPQHF	TGCGCCAGCAGCCGGGATAGATATAGCAATCAGCCCCAGCATTTT
TRBV27	TRBD1	TRBJ1-2	once	CASSLSGTAYGYTF	TGTGCCAGCAGTTTATCGGGGACAGCCTATGGCTACACCTTC
TRBV4-3	.	TRBJ2-5	.	CASSPSGGSGETQYF	TGCGCCAGCAGCCCCTCAGGAGGGTCTGGGGAAACCCAGTACTTC
TRBV19	.	TRBJ2-1	.	CASSMPGKGYNEQFF	TGTGCCAGTAGTATGCCGGGAAAGGGTTACAATGAGCAGTTCTTC
TRBV14	TRBD1	TRBJ2-1	once	CASSPRDRVYNEQFF	TGTGCCAGCAGCCCCCGGGACAGGGTCTACAATGAGCAGTTCTTC
TRBV28	.	TRBJ2-7	.	CASSYFIGSSYEQYF	TGTGCCAGCAGTTATTTTATCGGGAGCTCCTACGAGCAGTACTTC
TRBV30	TRBD1	TRBJ2-7	.	CASDRVTYEQYF	TGTGCCTCGGACAGGGTAACGTACGAGCAGTACTTC
TRBV27	TRBD1	TRBJ1-2	.	CASSFGTGRGGYTF	TGTGCCAGCAGTTTTGGGACAGGGCGAGGGGGCTACACCTTC
TRBV21-1	.	TRBJ2-2	.	CASSKALGQGSTGELFF	TGTGCCAGCAGCAAAGCGTTGGGACAGGGGTCCACCGGGGAGCTGTTTTTT
TRBV5-1	.	TRBJ1-1	.	CASKSIGEGRTEAFF	TGCGCCAGCAAGAGTATAGGAGAGGGAAGAACTGAAGCTTTCTTT
TRBV13	.	TRBJ2-7	.	CASSQSSYEQYF	TGTGCCAGCAGCCAGAGCTCCTACGAGCAGTACTTC
TRBV2	TRBD2	TRBJ2-5	.	CASSELLAGLETQYF	TGTGCCAGCAGTGAACTTTTAGCGGGGCTAGAGACCCAGTACTTC
TRBV6-1	.	TRBJ2-7	.	CASSAGTSYEQYF	TGTGCCAGCAGTGCGGGGACAAGCTACGAGCAGTACTTC
TRBV27	.	TRBJ1-4	once	CASRGEWDTANEKLFF	TGTGCCAGCAGGGGGGAATGGGACACGGCGAATGAAAAACTGTTTTTT
TRBV27	.	TRBJ2-7	.	CASSSPPYEQYF	TGTGCCAGCAGTTCACCCCCCTACGAGCAGTACTTC
TRBV7-9	.	TRBJ2-2	.	CASSPLQPTNTGELFF	TGTGCCAGCAGTCCATTGCAGCCTACGAACACCGGGGAGCTGTTTTTT
TRBV19	.	TRBJ2-2	.	CASSMGPQSELFF	TGTGCCAGTAGTATGGGCCCCCAATCGGAGCTGTTTTTT
TRBV5-1	TRBD2	TRBJ2-5	.	CASSLGLAGVETQYF	TGCGCCAGCAGCTTGGGACTAGCGGGAGTAGAGACCCAGTACTTC
TRBV30	.	TRBJ1-3	.	CAWSVIVGNTIYF	TGTGCCTGGAGCGTGATAGTTGGAAACACCATATATTTT